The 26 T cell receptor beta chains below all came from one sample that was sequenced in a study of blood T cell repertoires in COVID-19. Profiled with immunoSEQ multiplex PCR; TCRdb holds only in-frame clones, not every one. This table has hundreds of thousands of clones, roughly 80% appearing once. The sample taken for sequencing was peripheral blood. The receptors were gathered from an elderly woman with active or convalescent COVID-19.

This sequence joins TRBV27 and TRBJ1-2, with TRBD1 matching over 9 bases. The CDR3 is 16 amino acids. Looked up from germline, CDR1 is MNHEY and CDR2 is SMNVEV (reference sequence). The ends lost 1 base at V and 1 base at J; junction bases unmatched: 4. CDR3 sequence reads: CASSLYGQGNNYGYTF. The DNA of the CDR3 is TGTGCCAGCAGTTTATACGGACAGGGGAATAACTATGGCTACACCTTC.

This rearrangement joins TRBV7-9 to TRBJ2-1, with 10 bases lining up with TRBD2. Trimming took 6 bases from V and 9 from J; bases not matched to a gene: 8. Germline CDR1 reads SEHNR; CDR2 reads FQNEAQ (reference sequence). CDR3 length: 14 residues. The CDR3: CASSFSGRSSEQFF. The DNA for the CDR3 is TGTGCCAGCAGTTTTAGCGGGAGGAGTAGTGAGCAGTTCTTC.

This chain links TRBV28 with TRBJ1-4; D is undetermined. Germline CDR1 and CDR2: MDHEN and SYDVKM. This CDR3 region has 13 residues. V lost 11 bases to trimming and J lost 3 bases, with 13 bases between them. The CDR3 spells CASEVRSNEKLFF. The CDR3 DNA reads TGTGCCTCTGAGGTCCGGTCTAATGAAAAACTGTTTTTT. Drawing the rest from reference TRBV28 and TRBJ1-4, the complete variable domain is DVKVTQSSRYLVKRTGEKVFLECVQDMDHENMFWYRQDPGLGLRLIYFSYDVKMKEKGDIPEGYSVSREKKERFSLILESASTNQTSMYLCASEVRSNEKLFFGSGTQLSVL.

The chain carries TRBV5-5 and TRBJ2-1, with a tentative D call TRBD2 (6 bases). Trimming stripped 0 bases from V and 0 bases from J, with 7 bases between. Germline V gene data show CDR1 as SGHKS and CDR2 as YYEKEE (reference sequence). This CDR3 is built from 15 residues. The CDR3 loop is CASSLEGLSYNEQFF. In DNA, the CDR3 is TGTGCCAGCAGCTTGGAGGGACTCTCCTACAATGAGCAGTTCTTC.

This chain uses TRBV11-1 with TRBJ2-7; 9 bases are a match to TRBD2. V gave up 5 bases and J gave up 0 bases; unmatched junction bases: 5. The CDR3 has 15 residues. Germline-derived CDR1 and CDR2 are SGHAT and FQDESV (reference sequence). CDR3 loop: CASSPRTSDSYEQYF. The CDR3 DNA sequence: TGTGCCAGCAGCCCCCGGACTAGCGACTCCTACGAGCAGTACTTC.

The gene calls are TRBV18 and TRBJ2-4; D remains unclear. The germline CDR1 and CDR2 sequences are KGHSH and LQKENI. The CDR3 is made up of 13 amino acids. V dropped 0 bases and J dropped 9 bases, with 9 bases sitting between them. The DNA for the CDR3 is TGTGCCAGCTCACCACCCTACCAAAGCATTCAGTACTTC. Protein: CASSPPYQSIQYF.

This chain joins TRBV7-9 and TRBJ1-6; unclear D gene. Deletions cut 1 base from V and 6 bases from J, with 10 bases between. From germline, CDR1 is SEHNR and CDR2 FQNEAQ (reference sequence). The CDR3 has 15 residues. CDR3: CASSLVPRRNSPLHF. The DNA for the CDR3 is TGTGCCAGCAGCTTAGTCCCCAGGCGTAATTCACCCCTCCACTTT.

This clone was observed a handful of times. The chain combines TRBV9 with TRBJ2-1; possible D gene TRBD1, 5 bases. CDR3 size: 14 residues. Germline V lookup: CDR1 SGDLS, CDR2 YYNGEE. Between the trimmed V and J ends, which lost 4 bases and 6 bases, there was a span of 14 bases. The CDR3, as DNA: TGTGCCAGCAGCCCACGAGGAAGGGGCAATGAGCAGTTCTTC. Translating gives CASSPRGRGNEQFF. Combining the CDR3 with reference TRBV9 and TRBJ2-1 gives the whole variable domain DSGVTQTPKHLITATGQRVTLRCSPRSGDLSVYWYQQSLDQGLQFLIQYYNGEERAKGNILERFSAQQFPDLHSELNLSSLELGDSALYFCASSPRGRGNEQFFGPGTRLTVL.

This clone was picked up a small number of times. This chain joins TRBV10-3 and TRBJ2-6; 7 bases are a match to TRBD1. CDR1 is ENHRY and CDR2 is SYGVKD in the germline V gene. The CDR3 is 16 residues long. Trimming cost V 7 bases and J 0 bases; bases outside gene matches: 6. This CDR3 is CAINPTGISGANVLTF. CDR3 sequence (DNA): TGTGCCATCAACCCGACAGGGATCTCTGGGGCCAACGTCCTGACTTTC.

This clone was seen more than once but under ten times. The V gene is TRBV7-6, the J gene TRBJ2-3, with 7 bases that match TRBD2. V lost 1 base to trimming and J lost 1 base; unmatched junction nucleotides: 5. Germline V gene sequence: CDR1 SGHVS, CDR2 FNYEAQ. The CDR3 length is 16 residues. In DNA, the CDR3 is TGTGCCAGCAGCTTAGGGACTAGAGGAGGCACAGATACGCAGTATTTT. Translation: CASSLGTRGGTDTQYF.

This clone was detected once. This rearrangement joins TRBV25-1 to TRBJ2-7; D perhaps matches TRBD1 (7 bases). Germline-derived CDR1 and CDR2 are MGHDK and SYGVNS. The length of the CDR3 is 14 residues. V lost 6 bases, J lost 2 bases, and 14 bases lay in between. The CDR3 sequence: CASREGQPTYEQYF. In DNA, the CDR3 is TGTGCCAGCAGGGAGGGACAGCCTACCTACGAGCAGTACTTC.

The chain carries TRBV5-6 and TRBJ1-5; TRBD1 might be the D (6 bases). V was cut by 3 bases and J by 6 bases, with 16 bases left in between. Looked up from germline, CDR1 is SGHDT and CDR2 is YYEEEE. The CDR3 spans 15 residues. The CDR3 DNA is TGTGCCAGCAGCTCCCGAGGGGGATTCGGTCAGCCCCAGCATTTT. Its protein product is CASSSRGGFGQPQHF.

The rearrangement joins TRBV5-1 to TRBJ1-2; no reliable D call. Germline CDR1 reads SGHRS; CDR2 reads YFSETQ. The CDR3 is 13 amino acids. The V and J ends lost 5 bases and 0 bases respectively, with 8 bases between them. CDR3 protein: CASSFGPNYGYTF. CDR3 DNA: TGCGCCAGCAGTTTCGGTCCTAACTATGGCTACACCTTC.

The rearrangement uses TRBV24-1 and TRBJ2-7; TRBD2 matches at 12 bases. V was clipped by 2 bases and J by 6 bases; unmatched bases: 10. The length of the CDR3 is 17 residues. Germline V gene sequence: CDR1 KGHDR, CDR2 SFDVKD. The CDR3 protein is CATSDSASGGAKGEQYF. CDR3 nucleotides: TGTGCCACCAGTGATTCTGCTAGCGGGGGGGCTAAGGGCGAGCAGTACTTC.

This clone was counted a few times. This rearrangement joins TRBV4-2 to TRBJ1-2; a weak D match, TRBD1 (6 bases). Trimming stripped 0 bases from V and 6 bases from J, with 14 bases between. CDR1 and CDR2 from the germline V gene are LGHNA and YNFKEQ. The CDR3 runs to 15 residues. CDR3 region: CASSQETPGENGYTF. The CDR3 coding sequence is TGTGCCAGCAGCCAAGAGACCCCAGGGGAAAATGGCTACACCTTC.

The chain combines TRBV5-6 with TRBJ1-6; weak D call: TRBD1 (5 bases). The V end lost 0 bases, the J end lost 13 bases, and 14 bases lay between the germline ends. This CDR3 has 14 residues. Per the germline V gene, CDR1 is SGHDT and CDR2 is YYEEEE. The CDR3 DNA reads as TGTGCCAGCAGCTTGGGGGACTCGGGAGGGCCCCTCCACTTT. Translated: CASSLGDSGGPLHF.

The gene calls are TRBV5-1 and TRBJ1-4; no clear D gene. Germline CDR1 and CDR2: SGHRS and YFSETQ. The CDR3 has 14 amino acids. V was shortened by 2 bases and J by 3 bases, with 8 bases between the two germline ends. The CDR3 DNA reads TGCGCCAGCAGCTTAAGCTATGCTAATGAAAAACTGTTTTTT. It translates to CASSLSYANEKLFF.

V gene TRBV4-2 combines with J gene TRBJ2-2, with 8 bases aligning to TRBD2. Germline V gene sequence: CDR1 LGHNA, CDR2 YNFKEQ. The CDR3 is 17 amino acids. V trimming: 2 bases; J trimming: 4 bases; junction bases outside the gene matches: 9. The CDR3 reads CASSQHRGGLGTGELFF. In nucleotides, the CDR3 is TGTGCCAGCAGCCAACACCGGGGGGGCCTGGGCACCGGGGAGCTGTTTTTT.

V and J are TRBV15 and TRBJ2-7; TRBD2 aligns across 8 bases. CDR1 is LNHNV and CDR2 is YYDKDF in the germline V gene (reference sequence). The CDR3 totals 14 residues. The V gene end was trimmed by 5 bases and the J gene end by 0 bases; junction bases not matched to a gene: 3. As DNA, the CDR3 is TGTGCCACCAGCCGCGGGGGGACCTCCTACGAGCAGTACTTC. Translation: CATSRGGTSYEQYF.

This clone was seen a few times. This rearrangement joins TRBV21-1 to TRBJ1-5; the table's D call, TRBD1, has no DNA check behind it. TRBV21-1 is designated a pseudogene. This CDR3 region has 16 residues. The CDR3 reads CASSDEQGKSNQPQHF. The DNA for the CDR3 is TGTGCCAGCAGTGATGAACAGGGGAAAAGCAATCAGCCCCAGCATTTT.

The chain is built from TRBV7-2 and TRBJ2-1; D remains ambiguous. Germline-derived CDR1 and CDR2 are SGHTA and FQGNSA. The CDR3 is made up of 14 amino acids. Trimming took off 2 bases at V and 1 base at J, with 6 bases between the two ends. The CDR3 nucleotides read TGTGCCAGCAGCTTACAAGCTTCCTACAATGAGCAGTTCTTC. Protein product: CASSLQASYNEQFF.

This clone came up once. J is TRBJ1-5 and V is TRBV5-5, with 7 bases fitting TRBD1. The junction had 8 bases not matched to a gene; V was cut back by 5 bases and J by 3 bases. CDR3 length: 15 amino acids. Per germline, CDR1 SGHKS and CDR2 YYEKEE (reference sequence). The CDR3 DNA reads TGTGCCAGCAGGTCAACAGGGACAGACAATCAGCCCCAGCATTTT. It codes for CASRSTGTDNQPQHF.

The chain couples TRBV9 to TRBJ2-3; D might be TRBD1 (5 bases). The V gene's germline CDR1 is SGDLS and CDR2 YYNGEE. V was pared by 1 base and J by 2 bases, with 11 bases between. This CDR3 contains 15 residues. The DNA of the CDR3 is TGTGCCAGCAGCGTACAGGGAACCGACACAGATACGCAGTATTTT. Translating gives CASSVQGTDTDTQYF.

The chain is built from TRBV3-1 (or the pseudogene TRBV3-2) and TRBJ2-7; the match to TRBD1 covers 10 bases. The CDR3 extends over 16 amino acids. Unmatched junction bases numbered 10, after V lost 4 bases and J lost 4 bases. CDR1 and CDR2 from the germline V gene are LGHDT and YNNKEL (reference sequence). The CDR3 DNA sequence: TGTGCCAGCAGCCGGTGCTTCCGGGACAGGGGATACGAGCAGTACTTC. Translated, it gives CASSRCFRDRGYEQYF.

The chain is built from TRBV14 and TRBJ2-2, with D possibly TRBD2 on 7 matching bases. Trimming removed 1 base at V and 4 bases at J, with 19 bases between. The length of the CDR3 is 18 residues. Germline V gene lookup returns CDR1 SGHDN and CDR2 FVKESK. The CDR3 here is CASSQVAHGGRITGELFF. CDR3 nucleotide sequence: TGTGCCAGCAGCCAAGTGGCCCACGGGGGGCGGATCACCGGGGAGCTGTTTTTT.

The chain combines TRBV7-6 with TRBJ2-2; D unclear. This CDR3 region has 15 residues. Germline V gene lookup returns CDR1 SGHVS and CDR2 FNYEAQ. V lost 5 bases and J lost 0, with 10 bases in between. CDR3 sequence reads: CASSPVRTNTGELFF. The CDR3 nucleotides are TGTGCCAGCAGCCCCGTGAGAACGAACACCGGGGAGCTGTTTTTT.